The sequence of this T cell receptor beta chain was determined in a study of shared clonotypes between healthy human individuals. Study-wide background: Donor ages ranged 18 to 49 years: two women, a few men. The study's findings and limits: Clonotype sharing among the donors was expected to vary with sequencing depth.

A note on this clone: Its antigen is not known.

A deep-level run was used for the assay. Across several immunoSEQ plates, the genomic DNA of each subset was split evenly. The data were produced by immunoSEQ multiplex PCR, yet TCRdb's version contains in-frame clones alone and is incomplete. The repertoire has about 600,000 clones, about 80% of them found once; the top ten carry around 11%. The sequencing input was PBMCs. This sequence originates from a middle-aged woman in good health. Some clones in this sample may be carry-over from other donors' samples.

This chain's CDR3 is CASSASTQGLNYGYTF. Here the CDR3 DNA reads TGTGCCAGCAGCGCCAGTACCCAGGGCCTTAACTATGGCTACACCTTC. The chain carries TRBV5-4 and TRBJ1-2; TRBD1 is a possible D gene (5 bases). The V end was cut by 4 bases, the J end by 1 base, with 17 bases between. The CDR3 runs to 16 residues. Germline CDR1 SGHNT, CDR2 YYREEE (reference sequence).